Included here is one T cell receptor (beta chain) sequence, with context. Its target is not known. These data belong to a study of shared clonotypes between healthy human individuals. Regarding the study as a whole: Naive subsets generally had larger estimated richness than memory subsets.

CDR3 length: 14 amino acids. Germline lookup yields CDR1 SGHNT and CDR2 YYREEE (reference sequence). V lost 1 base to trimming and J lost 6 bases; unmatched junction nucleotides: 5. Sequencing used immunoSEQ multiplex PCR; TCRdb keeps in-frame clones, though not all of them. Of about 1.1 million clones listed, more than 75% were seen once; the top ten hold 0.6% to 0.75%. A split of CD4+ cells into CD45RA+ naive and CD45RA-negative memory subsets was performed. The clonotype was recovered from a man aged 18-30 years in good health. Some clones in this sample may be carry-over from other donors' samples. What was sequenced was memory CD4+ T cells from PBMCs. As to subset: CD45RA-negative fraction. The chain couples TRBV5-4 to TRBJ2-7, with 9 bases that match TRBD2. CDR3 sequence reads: CASSLSGTSPEQYF. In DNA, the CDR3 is TGTGCCAGCAGCTTGTCCGGGACTAGCCCCGAGCAGTACTTC.